These 10 T cell receptor beta chains were all obtained from the same sample, sequenced in a study of T cell changes during pregnancy in multiple sclerosis. Only in-frame clones appear in the TCRdb table, and some are missing; sequencing was by immunoSEQ multiplex PCR. The repertoire holds around 80,000 clones, with under 95% as singletons. Sequenced material: peripheral blood, taken before pregnancy. These receptors were taken from a female donor with multiple sclerosis, enrolled in a pregnancy study.

The chain employs TRBV7-2 and TRBJ2-3; 8 bases agree with TRBD1. CDR3 size: 16 residues. The J segment lost 7 bases and the V segment lost 7 bases, leaving 16 bases of the junction unmatched. CDR1 and CDR2 (germline): SGHTA, FQGNSA. CDR3 residues: CASIPTGGKVKHTQYF. CDR3 DNA sequence: TGTGCCAGCATCCCCACAGGGGGGAAGGTGAAGCATACGCAGTATTTT.

The V call is TRBV29-1, the J call TRBJ2-7; possibly TRBD1 for D (6 bases). With 5 bases removed from V and 0 bases from J, the gap between germline ends came to 17 bases. Germline V gene lookup returns CDR1 SQVTM and CDR2 ANQGSEA. This CDR3 spans 15 amino acids. The CDR3 bases are TGCAGCGTTTCCTTCGGGACACTTAGCTCCTACGAGCAGTACTTC. It codes for CSVSFGTLSSYEQYF.

This clone is a singleton in its sample. The chain links TRBV27 to TRBJ2-2, with 11 positions matching TRBD1. This CDR3 comprises 18 residues. After removal of 5 bases from V and 3 bases from J, the junction contained 11 bases not matched to a gene. Germline V gene sequence: CDR1 MNHEY, CDR2 SMNVEV (reference sequence). The CDR3: CASSTGQGARVYTGELFF. The CDR3 DNA sequence: TGTGCCAGCAGTACCGGACAGGGGGCGAGGGTTTACACCGGGGAGCTGTTTTTT.

The rearrangement joins TRBV14 to TRBJ2-7; the D gene is possibly TRBD1 (6 bases). The CDR3 extends over 15 amino acids. Germline CDR1 reads SGHDN; CDR2 reads FVKESK. V lost 4 bases and J lost 1, with 14 bases in between. CDR3: CASSRTGSPSYEQYF. In DNA, the CDR3 is TGTGCCAGCAGCCGTACAGGGTCGCCTTCCTACGAGCAGTACTTC. Full variable domain (missing parts from reference TRBV14 and TRBJ2-7): EAGVTQFPSHSVIEKGQTVTLRCDPISGHDNLYWYRRVMGKEIKFLLHFVKESKQDESGMPNNRFLAERTGGTYSTLKVQPAELEDSGVYFCASSRTGSPSYEQYFGPGTRLTVT.

V gene TRBV6-5 combines with J gene TRBJ2-5, with 13 positions matching TRBD2. There are 16 residues in the CDR3. V shed 3 bases and J 4 bases; nucleotides not matched to a gene: 5. Germline V gene data show CDR1 as MNHEY and CDR2 as SVGAGI. This chain's CDR3 is CASSYGTSGTGETQYF. The CDR3 nucleotides are TGTGCCAGCAGTTATGGGACTAGCGGGACAGGAGAGACCCAGTACTTC.

The chain recombines TRBV4-1 with TRBJ1-1; D perhaps matches TRBD1 (6 bases). The CDR3 contains 15 residues. Germline lookup yields CDR1 MGHRA and CDR2 YSYEKL. V lost 3 bases to trimming and J lost 1 base, with 12 bases between them. The CDR3 loop is CASSQTPGQNTEAFF. DNA of the CDR3: TGCGCCAGCAGCCAGACCCCGGGACAGAACACTGAAGCTTTCTTT.

V is TRBV12-2 and J is TRBJ1-6; the table calls TRBD1, which could not be checked here. TRBV12-2 is given as a pseudogene. The CDR3 extends over 12 amino acids. The DNA for the CDR3 is TGTGCAAGTCGCTTCACCAGTTCACCCCTCCACTTT. Amino acids: CASRFTSSPLHF.

The chain is built from TRBV2 and TRBJ1-2; TRBD1 might be the D (5 bases). V was clipped by 3 bases and J by 0 bases, with 11 bases between them. The length of the CDR3 is 15 residues. Germline loops: CDR1 SNHLY, CDR2 FYNNEI. The CDR3: CASSDTGIANYGYTF. The CDR3 DNA sequence: TGTGCCAGCAGTGATACAGGCATCGCTAACTATGGCTACACCTTC.

This chain links TRBV5-1 with TRBJ2-1, with TRBD2 matching over 10 bases. The CDR3 sequence is 15 residues long. J was trimmed by 9 bases and V by 0 bases; bases with no gene match: 6. From germline, CDR1 is SGHRS and CDR2 YFSETQ. The DNA of the CDR3 is TGCGCCAGCAGCTTGGAAACTAGCGGGGTGGTTGAGCAGTTCTTC. This translates into CASSLETSGVVEQFF.

The chain is built from TRBV4-2 and TRBJ2-3; 10 bases map to TRBD2. After removal of 6 bases from V and 1 base from J, the junction contained 4 bases not matched to a gene. This CDR3 contains 15 residues. Germline CDR1 LGHNA, CDR2 YNFKEQ. The CDR3 region is CASSPLAGGTDTQYF. The CDR3 nucleotides read TGTGCCAGCAGTCCCCTAGCGGGAGGCACAGATACGCAGTATTTT.